This TCR beta chain derives from a study of neoadjuvant anti-PD-1 for oral cavity cancer. Turning to the study itself: Patients without progression received a fourth nivolumab dose around day 43, then surgical resection on days 50-56.

Patients had newly diagnosed, untreated stage II-IVA oral cavity squamous cell carcinoma. Patients had HPV-negative, locally advanced oral cavity squamous cell carcinoma. The method was immunoSEQ multiplex PCR; TCRdb's version includes in-frame clones alone and lacks a portion of them. The sample comprises about 15,000 clones, around 70% of which are singletons, and 2% to 2.5% rests with the top ten. CDR3 length: 14 amino acids. Germline CDR1 SGHNT, CDR2 YENEEA. J was trimmed by 6 bases and V by 1 base; bases with no gene match: 3. The chain joins TRBV11-3 to TRBJ2-1; 7 bases map to TRBD2. The receptor was isolated from a person aged 35-79 years with oral cavity squamous cell carcinoma. The source material was PBMCs, sampled before nivolumab (anti-PD-1) treatment. CDR3 in amino acids: CASSLGDYLNEQFF. The CDR3 nucleotides read TGTGCCAGCAGCTTAGGGGACTATCTCAATGAGCAGTTCTTC.